This T cell receptor (beta chain) was sequenced during a study of T cells in Graves' hyperthyroidism and ophthalmopathy. Amplification of TCR beta CDR3 regions was performed using RNA transcripts as template. The HTBI primer set served for first-round RT-PCR of the TCR CDR3. TCRdb reanalysed the multiplex PCR reads using MiXCR and keeps one entry per CDR3 protein. The sample contains under 550,000 distinct CDR3 sequences, 15% to 20% of which appear only once. The table lists this clonotype with a count of one. Trimming removed 0 bases from V and 7 bases from J, with 9 bases in between. Germline V gene lookup returns CDR1 WSHSY and CDR2 SAAADI. The CDR3 loop spans 13 amino acids.

This chain connects TRBV10-2 to TRBJ1-2; TRBD1 might be the D (6 bases). The clonotype was recovered from a middle-aged man with Graves' ophthalmopathy. Sequencing was performed on blood. The CDR3 loop is CASSESRGPGYTF. DNA for the CDR3: TGCGCCAGCAGTGAGTCCCGGGGGCCTGGCTACACCTTC.